A single sample gave rise to the 24 T cell receptor beta chains below, sequenced in a study of cytomegalovirus exposure and HLA in healthy donors. Researchers ran the PCR with 60 Vbeta and 13 Jbeta primers. Profiled with immunoSEQ multiplex PCR; TCRdb holds only in-frame clones, not every one. The sample records fewer than 150,000 clones, roughly 70% being singletons. The sequenced material came from PBMCs. Source of these receptors: a middle-aged man in good health and CMV-seronegative.

The J gene is TRBJ2-5, the V gene TRBV7-8, with D perhaps matching TRBD2 (5 bases). The V end lost 2 bases, the J end lost 5 bases, and 12 bases lay between the germline ends. The CDR3 is 14 residues long. Germline CDR1 reads SGHVS; CDR2 reads FQNEAQ. The chain's CDR3 is CASSLFEGVETQYF. For the CDR3, the DNA is TGTGCCAGCAGCTTATTTGAGGGTGTGGAGACCCAGTACTTC.

The rearrangement uses TRBV6-5 and TRBJ2-7; D perhaps matches TRBD2 (5 bases). Trimming pared 6 bases from V and 7 bases from J, leaving 16 bases between. Germline V CDR1 and CDR2: MNHEY, SVGAGI. The CDR3 length is 13 residues. CDR3 sequence (DNA): TGTGCCAGCAGACCCTACCTCTCGGGGGAGCAGTACTTC. Translation: CASRPYLSGEQYF.

This rearrangement joins TRBV7-9 to TRBJ2-2, with 11 bases lining up with TRBD1. Germline V gives CDR1 SEHNR, CDR2 FQNEAQ (reference sequence). With 11 bases clipped from V and 6 bases from J, the junction kept 8 bases outside the gene matches. The CDR3 consists of 14 residues. CDR3 protein: CAPNRGQGAGELFF. As DNA, the CDR3 is TGTGCCCCCAATAGGGGACAGGGGGCCGGGGAGCTGTTTTTT.

The chain is built from TRBV19 and TRBJ2-1; 9 bases fit TRBD2. The CDR3 is made up of 15 amino acids. J lost 6 bases, V lost 0 bases, and 3 bases had no gene match. CDR1 is LNHDA, CDR2 SQIVND, per germline (reference sequence). The CDR3 sequence is CASSIEGLAFNEQFF. As DNA, the CDR3 is TGTGCCAGTAGTATAGAGGGACTAGCCTTCAATGAGCAGTTCTTC.

This chain links TRBV14 with TRBJ1-2; D ambiguous. Per the germline V gene, CDR1 is SGHDN and CDR2 is FVKESK. V was cut by 0 bases and J by 4 bases, with 9 bases left in between. CDR3 size: 14 residues. The CDR3 here is CASSQDLFSYGYTF. For the CDR3, the DNA is TGTGCCAGCAGCCAAGATCTGTTCTCCTATGGCTACACCTTC.

The chain uses TRBV9 and TRBJ1-1, with D unclear. Germline-derived CDR1 and CDR2 are SGDLS and YYNGEE. V gave up 1 base and J gave up 5 bases, with 12 bases separating them. The CDR3 has 14 amino acids. CDR3 region: CASSVSEVWTEAFF. The DNA for the CDR3 is TGTGCCAGCAGCGTATCGGAGGTGTGGACTGAAGCTTTCTTT.

The gene calls are TRBV5-1 and TRBJ1-4; 8 nucleotides align to TRBD1. The trim removed 7 bases at V and 4 bases at J, leaving 15 bases unmatched. The CDR3 totals 17 residues. CDR1 SGHRS and CDR2 YFSETQ come from the germline V gene. CDR3 amino acids: CASGQGARTNFNEKLFF. CDR3 in DNA: TGCGCCAGCGGTCAGGGGGCAAGGACGAATTTTAATGAAAAACTGTTTTTT.

The chain combines TRBV5-4 with TRBJ2-7; 10 positions agree with TRBD2. There are 18 residues in the CDR3. The trim removed 0 bases at V and 7 bases at J, leaving 16 bases unmatched. Germline assignment: CDR1 SGHNT and CDR2 YYREEE (reference sequence). The CDR3 protein is CASSLGGARASGRGEQYF. The DNA of the CDR3 is TGTGCCAGCAGCTTGGGGGGGGCTCGGGCTAGCGGGAGAGGGGAGCAGTACTTC.

This chain connects TRBV28 to TRBJ1-5; 7 bases are a match to TRBD1. V shed 6 bases and J 2 bases; nucleotides not matched to a gene: 7. The CDR3 runs 15 residues. Germline-derived CDR1 and CDR2 are MDHEN and SYDVKM. CDR3 region: CASRATGLGNQPQHF. The CDR3 DNA follows: TGTGCCAGCAGAGCGACAGGGCTCGGCAATCAGCCCCAGCATTTT. The variable domain in full, with the rest retrieved from reference TRBV28 and TRBJ1-5, is DVKVTQSSRYLVKRTGEKVFLECVQDMDHENMFWYRQDPGLGLRLIYFSYDVKMKEKGDIPEGYSVSREKKERFSLILESASTNQTSMYLCASRATGLGNQPQHFGDGTRLSIL.

The chain recombines TRBV5-1 with TRBJ2-1, with D possibly TRBD2 on 5 matching bases. The germline gives CDR1 SGHRS, CDR2 YFSETQ. The ends were cut back, 2 bases at V and 0 bases at J, with 12 bases in the middle. The CDR3 is made up of 16 amino acids. In DNA form, the CDR3 reads TGCGCCAGCAGCTTAGGCGGGCAAAGCTCCTACAATGAGCAGTTCTTC. Its translation is CASSLGGQSSYNEQFF.

The rearrangement joins TRBV7-3 to TRBJ2-5, with TRBD2 as a possible D gene (5 bases). Trimming pared 5 bases from V and 4 bases from J, leaving 14 bases between. Germline values: CDR1 SGHTA, CDR2 FQGTGA. The length of the CDR3 is 14 residues. The CDR3 loop is CASSRTPRGETQYF. CDR3 DNA sequence: TGTGCCAGCAGCAGAACCCCCCGGGGAGAGACCCAGTACTTC.

This chain connects TRBV6-5 to TRBJ1-2; maybe TRBD1 (6 bases). The ends were cut back, 6 bases at V and 6 bases at J, with 17 bases in the middle. Looked up from germline, CDR1 is MNHEY and CDR2 is SVGAGI. The CDR3 totals 14 residues. The CDR3 DNA reads TGTGCCAGCAGCCTGTCAGGGGACGCCGATGGCTACACCTTC. The encoded protein is CASSLSGDADGYTF.

This sequence joins TRBV27 and TRBJ1-6, with TRBD1 matching over 7 bases. This CDR3 comprises 17 residues. The germline CDR1 and CDR2 sequences are MNHEY and SMNVEV (reference sequence). The ends lost 0 bases at V and 7 bases at J; junction bases unmatched: 9. The CDR3 protein is CASSLSIGGDWNSPLHF. Here the CDR3 DNA reads TGTGCCAGCAGTTTATCGATAGGGGGCGATTGGAATTCACCCCTCCACTTT.

The chain carries TRBV10-3 and TRBJ2-4; 12 bases match TRBD2. The trim removed 4 bases at V and 0 bases at J, leaving 13 bases unmatched. This CDR3 is built from 20 residues. CDR1 and CDR2 (germline): ENHRY, SYGVKD. The CDR3 sequence is CAISALPLAGGTLAKNIQYF. CDR3 bases: TGTGCCATCAGTGCCCTCCCACTAGCGGGAGGAACACTAGCCAAAAACATTCAGTACTTC.

The rearrangement links TRBV5-1 to TRBJ2-7; 9 bases fit TRBD1. The CDR3 length is 15 residues. V lost 0 bases, J lost 5 bases, and 6 bases stayed unmatched. Germline values: CDR1 SGHRS, CDR2 YFSETQ. This CDR3 is CASSLEGQGLNEQYF. The CDR3 bases are TGCGCCAGCAGCTTGGAAGGACAGGGGTTGAACGAGCAGTACTTC.

This chain joins TRBV6-6 and TRBJ2-5; 11 positions match TRBD2. CDR1 is MNHNY, CDR2 SVGAGI, per germline (reference sequence). Trimming took 5 bases from V and 1 from J; bases not matched to a gene: 6. The CDR3 covers 16 residues. CDR3 residues: CASSQRLAGSQETQYF. For the CDR3, the DNA is TGTGCCAGCAGTCAGCGACTAGCGGGGTCCCAAGAGACCCAGTACTTC.

This clone was observed a few times. The rearrangement uses TRBV4-1 and TRBJ2-7; D might be TRBD1 (5 bases). CDR1 MGHRA and CDR2 YSYEKL come from the germline V gene. This CDR3 spans 12 amino acids. Trimming removed 6 bases at V and 7 bases at J, with 13 bases between. The chain's CDR3 is CASRSRRGEQYF. The CDR3 DNA reads TGCGCCAGCAGGAGTAGAAGGGGAGAGCAGTACTTC.

This chain connects TRBV5-8 to TRBJ1-5; tentative D call: TRBD1 (5 bases). The CDR3 totals 15 residues. V gave up 0 bases and J gave up 1 base, with 8 bases separating them. Germline CDR1 is SGHTS and CDR2 is YDEGEE. The CDR3: CASSLGDSSNQPQHF. CDR3 DNA: TGTGCCAGCAGCTTGGGAGACAGCAGCAATCAGCCCCAGCATTTT. Filled out from reference TRBV5-8 and TRBJ1-5, the complete variable domain reads EAGVTQSPTHLIKTRGQQATLRCSPISGHTSVYWYQQALGLGLQFLLWYDEGEERNRGNFPPRFSGRQFPNYSSELNVNALELEDSALYLCASSLGDSSNQPQHFGDGTRLSIL.

The chain links TRBV25-1 to TRBJ1-4, with 7 bases that match TRBD1. The CDR3 extends over 17 amino acids. V shed 4 bases, J shed 5 bases, and the junction held 13 bases outside the gene matches. The germline V gene has CDR1 MGHDK and CDR2 SYGVNS. The CDR3 sequence is CASSGHMGQTGNEKLFF. The CDR3 DNA follows: TGTGCCAGCAGTGGACACATGGGACAGACGGGAAATGAAAAACTGTTTTTT.

The V and J genes are TRBV19 and TRBJ2-3; tentative D call: TRBD2 (5 bases). V was shortened by 5 bases and J by 6 bases, with 15 bases between the two germline ends. This CDR3 spans 14 amino acids. Germline loops: CDR1 LNHDA, CDR2 SQIVND (reference sequence). CDR3 residues: CASSPREGSDTQYF. The CDR3 DNA follows: TGTGCCAGTAGTCCTCGTGAGGGCTCGGATACGCAGTATTTT.

This chain connects TRBV19 to TRBJ1-5; 7 nucleotides line up with TRBD1. Germline loops: CDR1 LNHDA, CDR2 SQIVND (reference sequence). CDR3 size: 15 residues. J gave up 0 bases and V 4 bases, and 3 bases lay outside the gene matches. The CDR3 protein is CASSRTGDSNQPQHF. In nucleotides, the CDR3 is TGTGCCAGTAGTAGGACAGGCGATAGCAATCAGCCCCAGCATTTT.

The V gene is TRBV27, the J gene TRBJ1-1, with D tentatively TRBD1 (5 bases). V lost 2 bases and J lost 4, with 26 bases in between. This CDR3 contains 19 residues. Germline V gene lookup returns CDR1 MNHEY and CDR2 SMNVEV (reference sequence). CDR3 amino acids: CASSLRSDRDHSMGTEAFF. Written as DNA, the CDR3 is TGTGCCAGCAGTTTAAGATCCGACAGAGATCACTCGATGGGCACTGAAGCTTTCTTT.

CDR3 nucleotide sequence: TGTGCCAGCAGCTTGGGGCCAGGGGATGGCTACACCTTC. Encoded protein: CASSLGPGDGYTF. The V and J genes are TRBV5-6 and TRBJ1-2; weak D call: TRBD1 (6 bases). The CDR3 covers 13 residues. V was pared by 0 bases and J by 6 bases, with 9 bases between. The germline V gene encodes CDR1 SGHDT and CDR2 YYEEEE. Complete variable domain (other parts from reference TRBV5-6 and TRBJ1-2): DAGVTQSPTHLIKTRGQQVTLRCSPKSGHDTVSWYQQALGQGPQFIFQYYEEEERQRGNFPDRFSGHQFPNYSSELNVNALLLGDSALYLCASSLGPGDGYTFGSGTRLTVV.

The CDR3 DNA is TGTGCCACCCGGGGGGGAAGCGGGGGTGCAGATACGCAGTATTTT. Residues: CATRGGSGGADTQYF. The chain couples TRBV6-1 to TRBJ2-3; 8 positions match TRBD2. The length of the CDR3 is 15 residues. V shed 10 bases, J shed 4 bases, and the junction held 13 bases outside the gene matches. Germline CDR1 is MNHNS and CDR2 is SASEGT.